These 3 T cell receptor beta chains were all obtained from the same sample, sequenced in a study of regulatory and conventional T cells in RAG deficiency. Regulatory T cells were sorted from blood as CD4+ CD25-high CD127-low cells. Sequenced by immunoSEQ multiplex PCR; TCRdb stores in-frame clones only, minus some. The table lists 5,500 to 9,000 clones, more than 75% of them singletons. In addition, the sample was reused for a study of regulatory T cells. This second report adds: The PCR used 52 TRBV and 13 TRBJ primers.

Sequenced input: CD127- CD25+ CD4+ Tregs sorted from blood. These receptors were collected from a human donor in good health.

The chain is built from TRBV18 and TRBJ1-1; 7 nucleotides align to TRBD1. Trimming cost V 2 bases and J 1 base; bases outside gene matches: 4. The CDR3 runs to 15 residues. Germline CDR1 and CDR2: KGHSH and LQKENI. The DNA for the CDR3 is TGTGCCAGCTCACCAAGAGGGGACAGGAACACTGAAGCTTTCTTT. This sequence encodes CASSPRGDRNTEAFF.

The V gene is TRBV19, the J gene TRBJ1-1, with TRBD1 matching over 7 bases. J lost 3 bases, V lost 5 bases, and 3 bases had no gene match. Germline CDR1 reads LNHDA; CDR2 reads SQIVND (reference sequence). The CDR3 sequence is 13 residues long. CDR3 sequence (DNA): TGTGCCAGTAGTGTCAGGGGGGACACTGAAGCTTTCTTT. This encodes CASSVRGDTEAFF.

CDR3 amino acids: CASSPDPRGIPDSPLHF. Written as DNA, the CDR3 is TGCGCCAGCAGCCCTGACCCCCGAGGAATTCCAGATTCACCCCTCCACTTT. The chain couples TRBV5-1 to TRBJ1-6; no clear D. The V gene lost 4 bases and the J gene lost 8 bases, with 22 bases spanning the gap. CDR1 and CDR2 (germline): SGHRS, YFSETQ. This CDR3 is 17 amino acids long.